This TCR beta chain was identified during a study of OX40 agonist ivuxolimab in advanced cancers. Study summary: Dose-escalation cases comprised hepatocellular carcinoma, melanoma, renal cell or head and neck cancer. From about 23 to 85 years was the age range, with a mean of around 60 years, and around 80% were male.

Germline CDR1 reads SGHDT; CDR2 reads YYEEEE. The length of the CDR3 is 14 residues. V lost 4 bases and J 7 bases, leaving 15 bases between the germline ends. Sequencing used immunoSEQ multiplex PCR; TCRdb keeps in-frame clones, though not all of them. The table includes over 80,000 clones, 70% to 90% detected once. The material sequenced was CD4+ or CD8+ T cells sorted from blood, taken in a trial of the OX40 agonist ivuxolimab. The chain links TRBV5-6 to TRBJ1-5; D possibly corresponds to TRBD1 (6 bases). The origin of this receptor is an adult with an advanced solid tumor such as melanoma, head and neck, liver or kidney cancer. The CDR3 spells CASSLQGAGQPQHF. CDR3 bases: TGTGCCAGCAGCCTACAGGGCGCTGGGCAGCCCCAGCATTTT. The full variable domain, its missing parts supplied by reference TRBV5-6 and TRBJ1-5, is DAGVTQSPTHLIKTRGQQVTLRCSPKSGHDTVSWYQQALGQGPQFIFQYYEEEERQRGNFPDRFSGHQFPNYSSELNVNALLLGDSALYLCASSLQGAGQPQHFGDGTRLSIL.